A selection of T cell receptor beta chains follows, all from one sample in a study of T cells in Graves' hyperthyroidism and ophthalmopathy. TCRdb analysed the multiplex PCR reads with MiXCR anew, one entry per CDR3 protein. The profile shows about 660,000 distinct CDR3 sequences, approximately 42% of them singletons. Specimen: peripheral blood or thyroid tissue (not recorded which). These receptors were taken from an adult man with Graves' disease, either hyperthyroidism or ophthalmopathy (not recorded which). The CDR3 runs from the conserved cysteine through the conserved F or W. A D gene is named only where the DNA matches it firmly. For some rows the clone size is stated as once, few or many, or as a class when expanded; others skip it.

d_gene	len	j_gene	v_gene	abundance	CDR3nt	CDR3aa
-	12	TRBJ1-2	TRBV6-5	many	TGTGCCAGCAGTGGGGCAGCCTATGGCTACACCTTC	CASSGAAYGYTF
-	13	TRBJ2-7	TRBV7-2	many	TGTGCCAGCACCCACGGAGCCCCTTACGAGCAGTACTTC	CASTHGAPYEQYF
-	14	TRBJ1-1	TRBV12-3/TRBV12-4	-	TGTGCCAGCAGCGCCCTCAGTGGGAGCACTGAAGCTTTCTTT	CASSALSGSTEAFF
-	14	TRBJ1-1	TRBV7-2	few	TGTGCCAGCAGCCAAGTGACGATGAACACTGAAGCTTTCTTT	CASSQVTMNTEAFF
-	15	TRBJ1-2	TRBV12-3/TRBV12-4	few	TGTGCCAGTAGTATTCCCTGGACTAGGGGCTATGGCTACACCTTC	CASSIPWTRGYGYTF
TRBD1	12	TRBJ1-5	TRBV25-1	many	TGTGCCAGCAAACAGGGGGCGAATCCCCAGCATTTT	CASKQGANPQHF
TRBD1	15	TRBJ1-1	TRBV7-3	-	TGTGCCAGCAGCCGGACAGGGATGATGAACACTGAAGCTTTCTTT	CASSRTGMMNTEAFF
TRBD1	15	TRBJ2-7	TRBV10-3	-	TGTGCCATCAGTTTTGGGGACAGTAAACCCTACGAGCAGTACTTC	CAISFGDSKPYEQYF
-	12	TRBJ1-5	TRBV10-2	-	TGCGCCAGCAGTGCGGCAAATCAGCCCCAGCATTTT	CASSAANQPQHF
TRBD2	15	TRBJ2-7	TRBV7-8	-	TGTGCCAGCAGCGCCAGACTAGCGGGGGGGATAGAGCAGTACTTC	CASSARLAGGIEQYF
-	15	TRBJ2-3	TRBV24-1	-	TGTGCCACCAGTGTCCCCAACAGAGAGGCAGATACGCAGTATTTT	CATSVPNREADTQYF
-	16	TRBJ1-4	TRBV24-1	-	TGTGCCACCAGTGATGGGGGGGACATCGCTAATGAAAAACTGTTTTTT	CATSDGGDIANEKLFF
-	15	TRBJ1-2	TRBV10-3	-	TGCGCCATCAGTGAGGCGACAGGAACCCCCTATGGCTACACCTTC	CAISEATGTPYGYTF
TRBD1	16	TRBJ1-5	TRBV19	many	TGTGCCAGTAGTCGCGAACCGGGACAGTACAATCAGCCCCAGCATTTT	CASSREPGQYNQPQHF
TRBD2	15	TRBJ2-5	TRBV15	-	TGTGCCACCAGCAGGACAGCGGGGGTACAAGAGACCCAGTACTTC	CATSRTAGVQETQYF
-	15	TRBJ1-4	TRBV15	-	TGTGCCACCAGCAGTTTATTCGGGGTTGATGAAAAACTGTTTTTT	CATSSLFGVDEKLFF
-	16	TRBJ1-2	TRBV9	few	TGTGCCAGCAGCTTAGGCAGGTTTGCGGCTGGGAATGGCTACACCTTC	CASSLGRFAAGNGYTF
TRBD1	16	TRBJ1-1	TRBV15	-	TGTGCCACCAGCAGAGATGGTCAGGGGGCGCCTCCTGAAGCTTTCTTT	CATSRDGQGAPPEAFF
-	13	TRBJ1-1	TRBV10-3	many	TGTGCCATCAGTGACTCCGTGGGCGCTGAAGCTTTCTTT	CAISDSVGAEAFF
TRBD2	15	TRBJ2-7	TRBV20-1	-	TGCAGTGCTAGACCCCGACTAGCGGGAGTCTACGAGCAGTACTTC	CSARPRLAGVYEQYF
TRBD1	14	TRBJ1-2	TRBV24-1	many	TGTGCCACCAGTGACGCACCCGGGACAGGCAGCTACACCTTC	CATSDAPGTGSYTF
TRBD1	16	TRBJ1-4	TRBV12-3/TRBV12-4	-	TGTGCCAGCAGTCCGGCGGCTGGACAGGGAAATGAAAAACTGTTTTTT	CASSPAAGQGNEKLFF
-	10	TRBJ2-7	TRBV29-1	-	TGCAGCGGGGGACCCTACGAGCAGTACTTC	CSGGPYEQYF
-	14	TRBJ1-2	TRBV20-1	-	TGCAGTGCTAGAGATGCAGGAGGGAACTATGGCTACACCTTC	CSARDAGGNYGYTF
TRBD1	16	TRBJ1-4	TRBV5-1	-	TGCGCCAGCAGCTTGGCGGTCGGGACAGGGCAAGAAAAACTGTTTTTT	CASSLAVGTGQEKLFF
-	12	TRBJ2-7	TRBV5-1	many	TGTGCCAGCAGCTTAACAGGGCACGAGCAGTACTTC	CASSLTGHEQYF
TRBD1	14	TRBJ1-4	TRBV20-1	-	TGCAGTGCGCCCCCGGGACAGGGTGGTGAAAAACTGTTTTTT	CSAPPGQGGEKLFF